The clone carrying this T cell receptor beta chain has a count of ten or more. Its antigen is still unknown. Germline V gene data show CDR1 as SGHTA and CDR2 as FQGNSA. This CDR3 is 15 amino acids long. Trimming stripped 5 bases from V and 2 bases from J, with 16 bases between. This entry comes from a study of T cell repertoires in cytomegalovirus infection. Study as a whole: Through public TCR beta signatures, both CMV infection and matching HLA type were indicated.

A single record per CDR3 protein comes from TCRdb applying MiXCR to the reads. The sample lists hundreds of thousands of distinct CDR3 sequences, 30% to 35% seen once, with approximately 18% in the top ten. Points from the study as a whole: The ex vivo response was dominated by HLA-C-restricted CMV-specific TCR beta clonotypes.

The genes are TRBV7-2 and TRBJ2-7; the D gene is possibly TRBD2 (5 bases). The starting material was cultured PBMCs, obtained from culture after CMV antigen stimulation. The clonotype originates from a human donor in good health (CMV status not recorded). Some clones in this sample may be carry-over from other donors' samples. The CDR3 region is CASSRYGGWAYEQYF. The CDR3 DNA follows: TGTGCCAGCAGCCGTTATGGAGGTTGGGCCTACGAGCAGTACTTC. The whole variable domain, remainder taken from reference TRBV7-2 and TRBJ2-7, is GAGVSQSPSNKVTEKGKDVELRCDPISGHTALYWYRQSLGQGLEFLIYFQGNSAPDKSGLPSDRFSAERTGGSVSTLTIQRTQQEDSAVYLCASSRYGGWAYEQYFGPGTRLTVT.